These T cell receptor beta chains were read from a single sample in a study of T cell changes during pregnancy in multiple sclerosis. Produced via immunoSEQ multiplex PCR; TCRdb's table is partial and in-frame only. Of fewer than 40,000 clones in the sample, more than 85% were seen once. Specimen: CD8+ T cells from peripheral blood mononuclear cells, collected after pregnancy. The receptors originated from a female donor with multiple sclerosis, enrolled in a pregnancy study. Each CDR3 is given with its conserved first and last residue. The D gene is left open where the match is weak. Size is stated for part of the rows, as once, few or many counts, or as a class when the clone is expanded.

d_call,cdr3_length,clone_size,j_call,v_call,cdr3_nt,cdr3_aa
TRBD1,18,NA,TRBJ2-6,TRBV7-9,TGTGCCAGCAGCTTTGGCGGACAGGGCTTCTCTGGGGCCAACGTCCTGACTTTC,CASSFGGQGFSGANVLTF
TRBD1,14,NA,TRBJ1-2,TRBV9,TGTGCCAGCAGCGACCGGGACAGGGGGTATGGCTACACCTTC,CASSDRDRGYGYTF
TRBD2,15,NA,TRBJ2-1,TRBV27,TGTGCCAGCAGGACGCTAGCGGGAGATAGCAATGAGCAGTTCTTC,CASRTLAGDSNEQFF
TRBD1,23,NA,TRBJ2-6,TRBV10-1,TGCGCCAGCAGGAGAACCGGGACAGAGGCTCAGAACGGGATTATTTCTGGGGCCAACGTCCTGACTTTC,CASRRTGTEAQNGIISGANVLTF
NA,15,NA,TRBJ1-2,TRBV28,TGTGCCAGCAGTCCCCCGGGACACCCGAACTATGGCTACACCTTC,CASSPPGHPNYGYTF
TRBD1,13,few,TRBJ1-1,TRBV6-1,TGTGCCGGCGGGGACAGTGAGAACACTGAAGCTTTCTTT,CAGGDSENTEAFF
TRBD1,15,NA,TRBJ2-7,TRBV14,TGTGCCAGCAGCCAAAGGGACAGGCCGACCTACGAGCAGTACTTC,CASSQRDRPTYEQYF
TRBD2,16,NA,TRBJ2-3,TRBV7-6,TGTGCCAGCAGCTTAGTAGCGGGGGGAAGCACAGATACGCAGTATTTT,CASSLVAGGSTDTQYF
NA,14,few,TRBJ1-1,TRBV9,TGTGCCAGCAGCGTTGGGGGGGCCCTTACTGAAGCTTTCTTT,CASSVGGALTEAFF
TRBD1,16,NA,TRBJ1-6,TRBV7-9,TGTGCCAGCAGCCCGAACCGGGACAGGGGACGATCACCCCTCCACTTT,CASSPNRDRGRSPLHF
NA,16,NA,TRBJ2-7,TRBV6-1,TGTGCCAGCAGTGAATCGGTTGGGACTTCCCTATCCGAGCAGTACTTC,CASSESVGTSLSEQYF
NA,12,once,TRBJ2-2,TRBV25-1,TGTGCCAGCAGGCCAGGGTCCGGGGAGCTGTTTTTT,CASRPGSGELFF
TRBD1,13,once,TRBJ1-1,TRBV19,TGTGCCAGTAGTGGACAGGGCGGGACTGAAGCTTTCTTT,CASSGQGGTEAFF
TRBD1,16,NA,TRBJ2-7,TRBV7-9,TGTGCCAGCAGCCCCCCCCGGGACAGGGGAAACTACGAGCAGTACTTC,CASSPPRDRGNYEQYF
NA,14,NA,TRBJ1-5,TRBV2,TGTGCCAGCAGCCGGACAGATCCCAATCAGCCCCAGCATTTT,CASSRTDPNQPQHF
NA,15,NA,TRBJ1-5,TRBV7-2,TGTGCCAGCAGCTCGGTGGGGGGGCGGGATCAGCCCCAGCATTTT,CASSSVGGRDQPQHF
TRBD1,15,NA,TRBJ1-2,TRBV29-1,TGCAGCGTTTTCTCTACAGGGGAGAGTAGCTATGGCTACACCTTC,CSVFSTGESSYGYTF
NA,17,NA,TRBJ2-1,TRBV7-6,TGTGCCAGCAGCTTAGTAGAACCAGGGGTTTGGTACAATGAGCAGTTCTTC,CASSLVEPGVWYNEQFF
TRBD1,19,once,TRBJ1-2,TRBV7-9,TGTGCCAGCAGCCTGGTCCGGGACAGGGCCTCTCCTTCTAACTATGGCTACACCTTC,CASSLVRDRASPSNYGYTF
TRBD2,17,NA,TRBJ2-7,TRBV10-3,TGTGCCATCAGTGGGGCGGGGGGGCCGGGTTTCTTGTACGAGCAGTACTTC,CAISGAGGPGFLYEQYF
TRBD2,14,NA,TRBJ2-3,TRBV19,TGTGCCAGTAGTCCTAGCGGAAACACAGATACGCAGTATTTT,CASSPSGNTDTQYF
NA,14,NA,TRBJ1-2,TRBV4-1,TGCGCCAGCAGCCAAGATCAGGGGCTGGGCGGCTACACCTTC,CASSQDQGLGGYTF
TRBD1,15,NA,TRBJ1-1,TRBV4-1,TGCGCCAGCAGCCAGCTCGGACAGGGTATCACTGAAGCTTTCTTT,CASSQLGQGITEAFF
NA,14,NA,TRBJ2-7,TRBV7-9,TGTGCCAGCAGCTCAAACCAGGGGATCAGCGAGCAGTACTTC,CASSSNQGISEQYF
TRBD1,13,NA,TRBJ1-2,TRBV4-2,TGTGCCAGCAGCAGCCGGACAGGGCATGGCTACACCTTC,CASSSRTGHGYTF
TRBD1,13,NA,TRBJ1-1,TRBV5-1,TGCGCCAGCAGGAGGGAACAGGGGGCGATAGCTTTCTTT,CASRREQGAIAFF
NA,14,NA,TRBJ2-2,TRBV7-3,TGTGCCAGCAGCTTCCAGGGCTTCACCGGGGAGCTGTTTTTT,CASSFQGFTGELFF
TRBD1,13,NA,TRBJ2-7,TRBV9,TGTGCCAGCAGTCATGGGACAGCTTACGAGCAGTACTTC,CASSHGTAYEQYF
NA,14,NA,TRBJ2-3,TRBV28,TGTGCCAGCAGCCACGTGGGGGCCTCAGATACGCAGTATTTT,CASSHVGASDTQYF
NA,14,NA,TRBJ1-1,TRBV6-1,TGTGCCAGCAGTGAAGGGAGAGGGAACACTGAAGCTTTCTTT,CASSEGRGNTEAFF
NA,15,NA,TRBJ2-5,TRBV2,TGTGCCAGCAGTGAAGAGGAGGACCGGCAGGAGACCCAGTACTTC,CASSEEEDRQETQYF
NA,14,NA,TRBJ2-7,TRBV7-9,TGTGCCAGCAGCTTATCTACTAGCAGTTACGAGCAGTACTTC,CASSLSTSSYEQYF
NA,19,few,TRBJ2-4,TRBV21-1,TGTGCCAGCAGCAATGGACGGGGGACGGCGTCTCTAGCCAAAAACATTCAGTACTTC,CASSNGRGTASLAKNIQYF
NA,11,NA,TRBJ2-1,TRBV27,TGTGCCAGCAGGGCTGGCAATGAGCAGTTCTTC,CASRAGNEQFF
NA,14,NA,TRBJ1-3,TRBV6-5,TGTGCCAGCAGGAGAGGCGAATCTGGAAACACCATATATTTT,CASRRGESGNTIYF
TRBD2,18,large,TRBJ2-1,TRBV7-8,TGTGCCAGCAGCCCTTTACCGGAAGAGCGGGAGGGCCCGGATGAGCAGTTCTTC,CASSPLPEEREGPDEQFF
TRBD1,15,NA,TRBJ1-5,TRBV4-1,TGCGCCAGCAGCTTTCGGACAGGGGAGGGTCAGCCCCAGCATTTT,CASSFRTGEGQPQHF
NA,18,NA,TRBJ1-2,TRBV7-8,TGTGCCAGCAGTTCTCTCCGGGACACCCATGGAAACTACTATGGCTACACCTTC,CASSSLRDTHGNYYGYTF
NA,15,NA,TRBJ2-6,TRBV9,TGTGCCAGCAGCACTAAGGGGGCTGGGGCCAACGTCCTGACTTTC,CASSTKGAGANVLTF
NA,13,few,TRBJ1-1,TRBV5-4,TGTGCCAGCAGCGGCAGGGGAAACACTGAAGCTTTCTTT,CASSGRGNTEAFF
TRBD1,16,few,TRBJ1-2,TRBV29-1,TGCAGCGTTCACTGCGGGATTATTCGGACAGGCTATGGCTACACCTTC,CSVHCGIIRTGYGYTF
NA,12,NA,TRBJ1-1,TRBV10-3,TGTGCCATCAGTGAGAGGGGCCCTGAAGCTTTCTTT,CAISERGPEAFF
TRBD2,18,once,TRBJ2-1,TRBV13,TGTGCCAGCAGCTTAGGCCTCCTAGCGGCGAGCTCCTACAATGAGCAGTTCTTC,CASSLGLLAASSYNEQFF
TRBD2,17,NA,TRBJ2-1,TRBV7-6,TGTGCCAGCAGCTCCCGAGGGCTAGCGGGGGGGCTGAATGAGCAGTTCTTC,CASSSRGLAGGLNEQFF
TRBD2,17,NA,TRBJ2-5,TRBV7-9,TGTGCCAGCAGCTCCGGACTAGCGGGGGCCAAGTGGGAGACCCAGTACTTC,CASSSGLAGAKWETQYF